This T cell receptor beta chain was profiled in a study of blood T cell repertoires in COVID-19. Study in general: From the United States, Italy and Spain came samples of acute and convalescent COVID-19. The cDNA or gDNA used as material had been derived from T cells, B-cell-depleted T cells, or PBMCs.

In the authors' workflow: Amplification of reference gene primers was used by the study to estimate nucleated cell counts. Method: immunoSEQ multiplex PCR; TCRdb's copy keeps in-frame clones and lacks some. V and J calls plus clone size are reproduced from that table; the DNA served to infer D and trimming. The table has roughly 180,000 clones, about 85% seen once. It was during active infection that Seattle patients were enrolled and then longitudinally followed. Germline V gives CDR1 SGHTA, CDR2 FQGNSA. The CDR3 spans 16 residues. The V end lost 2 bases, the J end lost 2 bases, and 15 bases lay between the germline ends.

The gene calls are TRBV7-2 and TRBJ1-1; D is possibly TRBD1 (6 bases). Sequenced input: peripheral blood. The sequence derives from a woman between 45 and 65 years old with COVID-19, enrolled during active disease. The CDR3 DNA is TGTGCCAGCAGCTTAATTGGGGGCGGATTTAACACTGAAGCTTTCTTT. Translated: CASSLIGGGFNTEAFF.